This TCR beta chain is drawn from a study of Tregs in tolerant kidney transplant recipients. Mixed chimerism was transient after nonmyeloablative marrow transplants from related graft donors. TCRdb keeps only in-frame clones here, not all; method: immunoSEQ multiplex PCR. The sample lists 95,000 or so clones, 93% seen once, with 1.5% to 2% in the top ten. V trimming: 4 bases; J trimming: 0 bases; junction bases outside the gene matches: 5. This CDR3 contains 15 residues. CDR1 and CDR2 from the germline V gene are SGHRS and YFSETQ. Sequenced material: CD4+ T cells from blood (PBMCs), taken 12 months after the transplant. The chain is built from TRBV5-1 and TRBJ1-2; 8 bases map to TRBD1. The sequence came from a human patient who received a combined kidney and bone marrow transplant. Some T cells may have originated in the graft donor. CDR3 coding DNA: TGCGCCAGCAGCCGTCTACAGGGGGCTAACTATGGCTACACCTTC. This encodes CASSRLQGANYGYTF.